The clone carrying this T cell receptor beta chain was seen many times. The antigen remains undetermined. The data originate from a study of regulatory T cells in long-lasting Graves disease. Whole-study context: Newly diagnosed Graves' patients had taken antithyroid drugs under 3 months. Regarding the study as a whole: Among the persistent patients, 2,741 public clonotypes were shared, more than the 950 to 1,000 shared among new patients. Preferential use of TRBV28, TRBJ1-2 and TRBJ2-5 was seen in persistent disease.

The germline V gene has CDR1 MDHEN and CDR2 SYDVKM. Unmatched junction bases numbered 0, after V lost 4 bases and J lost 0 bases. The CDR3 loop spans 16 amino acids. Time point in this sample: newly diagnosed GD, antithyroid drugs for less than 3 months. There was RNA extracted from PBMCs, and the TCR library was made from it. Around 8.2 milliliters of peripheral blood were drawn into EDTA tubes. CDR3 regions were amplified by Arm-PCR using iRepertoire HTBI primers to build TCR beta libraries. TCRdb itself ran the multiplex PCR reads through MiXCR, one entry per CDR3 protein. Of around 400,000 distinct CDR3 sequences in the sample, 15% are singletons; the top ten hold 20% to 25%.

The material sequenced was peripheral blood mononuclear cells (PBMCs), taken at new diagnosis, from a patient treated with antithyroid drugs. The receptor was isolated from a female donor with Graves disease. The chain carries TRBV28 and TRBJ2-6, with TRBD2 identical over 10 bases. As DNA, the CDR3 is TGTGCCAGCAGTTCTAGCGGGAGCTCTGGGGCCAACGTCCTGACTTTC. Translation: CASSSSGSSGANVLTF. Complete variable domain (other parts from reference TRBV28 and TRBJ2-6): DVKVTQSSRYLVKRTGEKVFLECVQDMDHENMFWYRQDPGLGLRLIYFSYDVKMKEKGDIPEGYSVSREKKERFSLILESASTNQTSMYLCASSSSGSSGANVLTFGAGSRLTVL.